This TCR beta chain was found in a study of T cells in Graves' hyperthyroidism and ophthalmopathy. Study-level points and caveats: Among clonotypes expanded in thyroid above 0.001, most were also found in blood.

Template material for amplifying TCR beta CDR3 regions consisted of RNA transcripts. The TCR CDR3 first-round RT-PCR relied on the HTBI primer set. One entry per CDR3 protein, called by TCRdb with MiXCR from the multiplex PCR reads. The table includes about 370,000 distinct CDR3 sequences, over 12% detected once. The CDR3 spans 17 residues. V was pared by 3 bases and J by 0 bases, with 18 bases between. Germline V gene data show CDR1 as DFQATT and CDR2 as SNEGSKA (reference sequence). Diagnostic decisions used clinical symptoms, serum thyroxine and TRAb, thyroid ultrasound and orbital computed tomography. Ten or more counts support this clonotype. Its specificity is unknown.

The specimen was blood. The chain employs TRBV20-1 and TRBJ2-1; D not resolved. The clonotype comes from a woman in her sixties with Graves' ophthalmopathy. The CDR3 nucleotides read TGCAGTGCTAGCAACCCCCGGTTACCAAGCTCCTACAATGAGCAGTTCTTC. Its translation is CSASNPRLPSSYNEQFF.